This T cell receptor beta chain was found in a study of breast tumors, draining lymph nodes, adjacent tissues. From germline, CDR1 is MGHRA and CDR2 YSYEKL. The CDR3 is 15 residues long. V was clipped by 0 bases and J by 0 bases, with 6 bases between them. Many counts were recorded for this clonotype. Each CDR3 protein is one row after TCRdb ran MiXCR on the multiplex PCR reads. The top ten hold roughly 4.3% of the sample, which has 150,000 to 200,000 distinct CDR3 sequences, roughly a third seen once. Axillary draining lymph nodes of breast cancer patients supplied the node samples. This clonotype was obtained from a female donor with breast cancer. Some clones in this sample may be carry-over from other donors' samples. The sample taken for sequencing was axillary lymph node tissue. The J gene is TRBJ1-3, the V gene TRBV4-1; D unclear. The CDR3, as DNA: TGCGCCAGCAGCCAAGAAGAGCTCTCTGGAAACACCATATATTTT. The encoded protein is CASSQEELSGNTIYF.